This TCR beta chain stems from a study of T cell repertoires in cytomegalovirus infection. Across the whole study: Indications of both CMV infection and matching HLA type were provided by public TCR beta signatures.

TCRdb recomputed calls from the reads with MiXCR, one row per CDR3 protein. The sample lists roughly 150,000 distinct CDR3 sequences; about a sixth were seen once. This clonotype came up a few times. Its antigen remains unidentified. The CDR3 is 13 residues long. From germline, CDR1 is MNHNS and CDR2 SASEGT. The ends were cut back, 2 bases at V and 0 bases at J, with 3 bases in the middle. Study-wide findings and caveats: In two of eight donors, the top clonotype was HLA-C-restricted CMV-specific. Public TCR beta family frequency separated CMV-and-HLA carriers, including in an independent cohort.

This chain uses TRBV6-1 with TRBJ2-3; D not resolved. This clonotype originated in a human donor in good health (CMV status not recorded). Some clones in this sample may be carry-over from other donors' samples. Input material: CD8+ T cells from PBMCs. The CDR3 is CASSEYSTDTQYF. Written as DNA, the CDR3 is TGTGCCAGCAGTGAATATAGCACAGATACGCAGTATTTT.